One sample yielded the 9 T cell receptor beta chains listed below, sequenced in a study of human T cells and chemical hapten exposure. Sample time point: patch test 1, 2 weeks after DPC sensitization. The treatment denotes: therapeutic diphenylcyclopropenone sensitization with weekly scalp DPC. Unfractionated whole blood yielded total RNA. TCRdb redid the calling of the RACE reads with MiXCR, one entry per CDR3 protein. The sample holds 42,000 or so distinct CDR3 sequences, 4% seen once. The sequences come from whole blood, collected in connection with sensitization to the hapten diphenylcyclopropenone (DPC). These receptors originate from a man in his fifties or sixties with alopecia areata. Some clones in this sample may be carry-over from other donors' samples.

Comments on this clonotype: One base away lies a much larger clone, so this may be a sequencing read error. The genes are TRBV19 and TRBJ2-6; possible D gene TRBD1, 5 bases. This CDR3 is 14 amino acids long. From germline, CDR1 is LNHDA and CDR2 SQIVND (reference sequence). CDR3: CASSANSGADVLTF. CDR3 in DNA: TGTGCCAGTAGCGCCAACTCTGGGGCCGACGTCCTGACTTTC.

This clonotype was seen ten or more times. The chain joins TRBV25-1 to TRBJ2-7, with D hard to call. Germline CDR1 MGHDK, CDR2 SYGVNS. There are 13 residues in the CDR3. Between the trimmed V and J ends, which lost 6 bases and 3 bases, there was a span of 12 bases. The CDR3 nucleotides read TGTGCCAGCAGGTCGTCGGGCAGCTACGAGCAGTACTTC. Translation: CASRSSGSYEQYF.

This clonotype was seen at least ten times. The V gene is TRBV20-1, the J gene TRBJ2-1, with D uncertain. Germline CDR1 is DFQATT and CDR2 is SNEGSKA (reference sequence). The CDR3 extends over 11 amino acids. V shed 2 bases and J shed 1 base, with 0 bases lying between them. CDR3 loop: CSARSYNEQFF. CDR3 DNA: TGCAGTGCTAGATCCTACAATGAGCAGTTCTTC.

This clonotype came up many times. The genes are TRBV10-3 and TRBJ2-2, with 8 positions matching TRBD2. This CDR3 comprises 15 residues. Germline V gene sequence: CDR1 ENHRY, CDR2 SYGVKD. The junction had 9 bases not matched to a gene; V was cut back by 6 bases and J by 6 bases. The chain's CDR3 is CAIRTSGSEAGELFF. CDR3 nucleotide sequence: TGTGCCATCAGGACCAGCGGGAGCGAGGCCGGGGAGCTGTTTTTT.

This clonotype was observed at least ten times. The V call is TRBV28, the J call TRBJ2-5; 11 nucleotides line up with TRBD2. This CDR3 region has 14 residues. The germline V gene has CDR1 MDHEN and CDR2 SYDVKM. Losses at the gene ends were 5 bases for V and 7 bases for J; bases not matched to a gene: 6. The CDR3 DNA reads TGTGCCAGCAGTCCGAGACTAGCGGGGAGGACCCAGTACTTC. Its translation: CASSPRLAGRTQYF.

This clonotype was counted at least ten times. The V gene is TRBV12-3 or TRBV12-4, the J gene TRBJ2-1; TRBD1 might be the D (6 bases). Trimming removed 9 bases at V and 0 bases at J, with 12 bases between. The CDR3 totals 14 residues. CDR3 loop: CASRGFASYNEQFF. In nucleotides, the CDR3 is TGTGCCAGTAGGGGGTTCGCCTCCTACAATGAGCAGTTCTTC.

This clonotype was seen a few times. The chain joins TRBV7-2 to TRBJ2-7; D gene unclear. V was shortened by 1 base and J by 1 base, with 8 bases between the two germline ends. CDR3 length: 14 amino acids. CDR1 is SGHTA and CDR2 is FQGNSA in the germline V gene. DNA for the CDR3: TGTGCCAGCAGCTTAGGGTCCATATCCTACGAGCAGTACTTC. It codes for CASSLGSISYEQYF.

This clonotype was observed many times. The rearrangement links TRBV11-1 to TRBJ2-7; TRBD2 matches 10 bases. The CDR3 contains 15 residues. CDR1 and CDR2 from the germline V gene are SGHAT and FQDESV (reference sequence). V was clipped by 0 bases and J by 6 bases; unmatched bases: 5. DNA for the CDR3: TGTGCCAGCAGCTTAGCGTTTGGGACTAGCGTCGAGCAGTACTTC. Residues: CASSLAFGTSVEQYF.

At least ten counts were recorded for this clonotype. The genes are TRBV29-1 and TRBJ1-2; no firm D call. The V gene lost 6 bases and the J gene lost 6 bases, with 8 bases spanning the gap. Germline lookup yields CDR1 SQVTM and CDR2 ANQGSEA. This CDR3 region has 10 residues. The CDR3 loop is CSVNIDGYTF. The CDR3 DNA reads TGCAGCGTAAACATCGATGGCTACACCTTC. Based on the CDR3 plus reference TRBV29-1 and TRBJ1-2, the full variable domain is SAVISQKPSRDICQRGTSLTIQCQVDSQVTMMFWYRQQPGQSLTLIATANQGSEATYESGFVIDKFPISRPNLTFSTLTVSNMSPEDSSIYLCSVNIDGYTFGSGTRLTVV.